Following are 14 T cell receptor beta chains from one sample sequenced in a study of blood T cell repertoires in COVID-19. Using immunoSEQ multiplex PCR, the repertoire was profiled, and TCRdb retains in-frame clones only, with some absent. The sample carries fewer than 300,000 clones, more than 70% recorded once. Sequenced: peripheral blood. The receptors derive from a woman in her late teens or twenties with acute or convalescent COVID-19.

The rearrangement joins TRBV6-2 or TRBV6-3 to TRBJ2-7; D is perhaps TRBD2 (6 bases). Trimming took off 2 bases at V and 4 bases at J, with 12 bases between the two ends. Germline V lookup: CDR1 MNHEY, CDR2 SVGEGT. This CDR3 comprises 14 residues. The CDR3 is CASSYIGGDYEQYF. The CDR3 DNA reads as TGTGCCAGCAGTTACATAGGAGGGGATTACGAGCAGTACTTC.

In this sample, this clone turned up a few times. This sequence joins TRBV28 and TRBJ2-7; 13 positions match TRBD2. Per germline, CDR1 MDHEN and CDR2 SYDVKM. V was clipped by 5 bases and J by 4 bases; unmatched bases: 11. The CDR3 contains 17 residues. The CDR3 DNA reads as TGTGCCAGCAGTCGGGGTTACACGGGACTAGCGGGGTACGAGCAGTACTTC. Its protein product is CASSRGYTGLAGYEQYF.

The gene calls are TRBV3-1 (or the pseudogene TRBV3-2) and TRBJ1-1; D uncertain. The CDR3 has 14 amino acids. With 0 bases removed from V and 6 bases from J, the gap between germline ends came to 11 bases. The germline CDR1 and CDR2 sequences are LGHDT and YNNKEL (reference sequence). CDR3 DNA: TGTGCCAGCAGCCAAGATCGGGTATCCGCTGAAGCTTTCTTT. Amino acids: CASSQDRVSAEAFF.

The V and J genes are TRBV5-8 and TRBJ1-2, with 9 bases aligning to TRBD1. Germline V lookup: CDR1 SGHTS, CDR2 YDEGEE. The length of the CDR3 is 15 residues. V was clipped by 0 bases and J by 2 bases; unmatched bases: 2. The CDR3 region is CASSLVGTGNYGYTF. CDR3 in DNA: TGTGCCAGCAGCTTGGTCGGGACAGGGAACTATGGCTACACCTTC.

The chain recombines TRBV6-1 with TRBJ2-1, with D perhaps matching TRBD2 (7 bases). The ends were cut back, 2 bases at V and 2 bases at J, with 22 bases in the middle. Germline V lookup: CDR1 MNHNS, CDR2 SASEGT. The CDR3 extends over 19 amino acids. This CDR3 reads CASSERSVGGRGTYNEQFF. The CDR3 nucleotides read TGTGCCAGCAGTGAAAGGTCCGTTGGTGGGAGGGGGACCTACAATGAGCAGTTCTTC.

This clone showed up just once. CDR3 region: CASSFRSAGLRRYF. The CDR3 bases are TGTGCCAGCAGTTTCAGAAGTGCGGGCCTAAGGAGGTACTTC. J is TRBJ2-7 and V is TRBV28; possible D gene TRBD2, 5 bases. The CDR3 spans 14 residues. Germline V gene sequence: CDR1 MDHEN, CDR2 SYDVKM. The ends were cut back, 3 bases at V and 12 bases at J, with 21 bases in the middle.

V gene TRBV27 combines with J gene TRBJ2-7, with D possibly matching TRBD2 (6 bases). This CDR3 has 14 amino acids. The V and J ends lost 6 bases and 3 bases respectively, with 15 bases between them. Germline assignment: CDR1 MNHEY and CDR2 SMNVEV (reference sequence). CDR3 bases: TGTGCCAGCAGCCGCTGGCCGGGAGTCTACGAGCAGTACTTC. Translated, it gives CASSRWPGVYEQYF.

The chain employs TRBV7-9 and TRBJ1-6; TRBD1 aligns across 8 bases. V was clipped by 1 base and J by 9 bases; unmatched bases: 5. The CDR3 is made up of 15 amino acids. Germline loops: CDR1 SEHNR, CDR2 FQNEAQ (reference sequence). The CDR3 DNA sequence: TGTGCCAGCAGCTTAGGGACAGGGTTATTTTCACCCCTCCACTTT. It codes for CASSLGTGLFSPLHF.

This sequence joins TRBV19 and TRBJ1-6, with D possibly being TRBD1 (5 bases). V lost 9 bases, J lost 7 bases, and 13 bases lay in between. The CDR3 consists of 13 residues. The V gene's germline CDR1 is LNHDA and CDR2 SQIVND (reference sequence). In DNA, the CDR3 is TGTGCCAGCGCGAGGCAGGGAAATTCACCCCTCCACTTT. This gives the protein CASARQGNSPLHF.

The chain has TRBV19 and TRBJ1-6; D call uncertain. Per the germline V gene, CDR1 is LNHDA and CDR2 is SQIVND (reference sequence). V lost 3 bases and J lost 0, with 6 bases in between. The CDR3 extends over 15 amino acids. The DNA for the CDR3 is TGTGCCAGTAGTATCTCGAGCTCCTATAATTCACCCCTCCACTTT. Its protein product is CASSISSSYNSPLHF.

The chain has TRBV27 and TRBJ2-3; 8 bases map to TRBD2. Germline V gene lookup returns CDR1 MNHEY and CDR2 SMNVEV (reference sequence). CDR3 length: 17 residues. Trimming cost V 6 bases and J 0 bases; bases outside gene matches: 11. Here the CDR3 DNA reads TGTGCCAGCAGAGAAAGCGGGAGTCCCTATAGCACAGATACGCAGTATTTT. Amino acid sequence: CASRESGSPYSTDTQYF.

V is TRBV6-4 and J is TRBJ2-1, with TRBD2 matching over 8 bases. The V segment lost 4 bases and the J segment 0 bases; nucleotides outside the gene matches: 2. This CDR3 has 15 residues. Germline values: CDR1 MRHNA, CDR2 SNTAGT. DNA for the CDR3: TGTGCCAGCAGTGCTCTAGCGGGCTCCTACAATGAGCAGTTCTTC. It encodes CASSALAGSYNEQFF.

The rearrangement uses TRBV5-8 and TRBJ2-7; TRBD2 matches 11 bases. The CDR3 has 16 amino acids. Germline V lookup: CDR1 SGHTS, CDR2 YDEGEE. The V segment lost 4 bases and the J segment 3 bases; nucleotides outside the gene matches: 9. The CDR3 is CASSMGLAEGIYEQYF. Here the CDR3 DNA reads TGTGCCAGCAGCATGGGACTAGCGGAGGGGATCTACGAGCAGTACTTC.

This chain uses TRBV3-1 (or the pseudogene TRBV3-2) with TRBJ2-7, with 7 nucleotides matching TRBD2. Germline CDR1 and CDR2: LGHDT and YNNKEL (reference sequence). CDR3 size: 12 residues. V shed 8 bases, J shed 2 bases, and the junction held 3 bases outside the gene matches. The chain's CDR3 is CASGSGAYEQYF. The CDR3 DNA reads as TGTGCCAGCGGGAGCGGGGCCTACGAGCAGTACTTC.